These 18 T cell receptor beta chains originate from one sample sequenced in a study of blood T cell repertoires in COVID-19. This table comes from immunoSEQ multiplex PCR, and its TCRdb copy is limited to in-frame clones, with some not included. The repertoire includes tens of thousands of clones, roughly 85% of them detected once, and approximately 20% sits in the top ten. Sequencing was carried out using peripheral blood. Source of these receptors: a human donor in a cohort sampled during active COVID-19.

The rearrangement uses TRBV6-4 and TRBJ2-5; D is undetermined. Trimming shortened V by 10 bases and J by 4 bases, and 10 bases separated the two germline ends. The CDR3 contains 11 residues. Germline CDR1 and CDR2: MRHNA and SNTAGT. CDR3 DNA sequence: TGTGCCAAGCAATCGCCAGAGACCCAGTACTTC. This gives the protein CAKQSPETQYF.

The gene calls are TRBV28 and TRBJ2-7; 9 bases are shared with TRBD2. The CDR3 consists of 15 residues. J was trimmed by 3 bases and V by 1 base; bases with no gene match: 4. Germline values: CDR1 MDHEN, CDR2 SYDVKM. This chain's CDR3 is CASSLLAGAVYEQYF. The CDR3, as DNA: TGTGCCAGCAGTTTATTAGCGGGGGCAGTCTACGAGCAGTACTTC.

Only one count was recorded for this clone. The chain recombines TRBV30 with TRBJ1-2; 8 bases align to TRBD1. This CDR3 has 12 residues. V was pared by 7 bases and J by 4 bases, with 5 bases of the junction left unmatched. Germline V gene sequence: CDR1 GTSNPN, CDR2 SVGIG (reference sequence). In nucleotides, the CDR3 is TGTGCCTTCGCAGGGGGCTCCTATGGCTACACCTTC. Translation: CAFAGGSYGYTF.

A note on this clone: This sample also contains other DNA sequences that code for the same CDR3. This chain joins TRBV20-1 and TRBJ2-7; no definite D call. Germline loops: CDR1 DFQATT, CDR2 SNEGSKA (reference sequence). CDR3 size: 11 residues. V lost 2 bases, J lost 5 bases, and 7 bases lay in between. CDR3 in amino acids: CSARSGHEQYF. In nucleotides, the CDR3 is TGCAGTGCTAGATCAGGCCACGAGCAGTACTTC.

Concerning this clone itself: The same CDR3 also results from other DNA sequences found in this sample. The CDR3 nucleotides are TGTGCCAGCAGTAGGGAGGACACCGGGGAGCTGTTTTTT. This codes for CASSREDTGELFF. The rearrangement uses TRBV2 and TRBJ2-2, with D possibly matching TRBD2 (6 bases). CDR1 and CDR2 (germline): SNHLY, FYNNEI. This CDR3 is 13 amino acids long. Deletions cut 5 bases from V and 3 bases from J, with 7 bases between.

The V gene is TRBV11-3, the J gene TRBJ1-4; D may be TRBD1 (6 bases). Germline CDR1 is SGHNT and CDR2 is YENEEA. The CDR3 spans 15 residues. The ends were cut back, 5 bases at V and 4 bases at J, with 14 bases in the middle. CDR3 sequence: CASSMTDSLNEKLFF. CDR3 bases: TGTGCCAGCAGCATGACGGACAGCCTTAATGAAAAACTGTTTTTT.

The chain employs TRBV5-4 and TRBJ2-7; TRBD2 aligns across 7 bases. CDR3 length: 14 residues. V was clipped by 10 bases and J by 0 bases; unmatched bases: 10. Germline V gene lookup returns CDR1 SGHNT and CDR2 YYREEE (reference sequence). CDR3 amino acids: CAGGVAGSSYEQYF. CDR3 nucleotide sequence: TGTGCCGGGGGAGTAGCGGGTAGCTCCTACGAGCAGTACTTC.

The chain is built from TRBV18 and TRBJ1-4; 8 bases are a match to TRBD1. J was trimmed by 4 bases and V by 8 bases; bases with no gene match: 12. CDR3 size: 16 residues. The germline gives CDR1 KGHSH, CDR2 LQKENI. The CDR3 nucleotides read TGTGCCAGCACCCGACAGGGGCCCGGGGGTAATGAAAAACTGTTTTTT. Protein product: CASTRQGPGGNEKLFF.

The chain joins TRBV14 to TRBJ2-3; TRBD1 matches at 9 bases. J lost 5 bases, V lost 1 base, and 10 bases had no gene match. This CDR3 has 17 amino acids. Germline assignment: CDR1 SGHDN and CDR2 FVKESK. The CDR3 DNA reads TGTGCCAGCAGCCAAGGGGTCGCCGGGACAGGGTTAGATACGCAGTATTTT. This translates into CASSQGVAGTGLDTQYF.

This rearrangement joins TRBV2 to TRBJ1-2, with 12 positions matching TRBD1. Looked up from germline, CDR1 is SNHLY and CDR2 is FYNNEI. V gave up 9 bases and J gave up 4 bases; unmatched junction bases: 6. The CDR3 is 14 residues long. This chain's CDR3 is CASTGTGGSYGYTF. The CDR3 DNA is TGTGCCAGTACCGGGACAGGGGGCAGCTATGGCTACACCTTC. Together with reference TRBV2 and TRBJ1-2, the CDR3 gives the full variable domain: EPEVTQTPSHQVTQMGQEVILRCVPISNHLYFYWYRQILGQKVEFLVSFYNNEISEKSEIFDDQFSVERPDGSNFTLKIRSTKLEDSAMYFCASTGTGGSYGYTFGSGTRLTVV.

This chain joins TRBV6-2 or TRBV6-3 and TRBJ1-3; TRBD1 matches 9 bases. The J segment lost 4 bases and the V segment lost 0 bases, leaving 13 bases of the junction unmatched. The CDR3 length is 19 residues. Germline V lookup: CDR1 MNHEY, CDR2 SVGEGT. The CDR3 DNA follows: TGTGCCAGCAGTTACTCGATGGACAGGGGCGCGAGTACGGGAAACACCATATATTTT. Its protein is CASSYSMDRGASTGNTIYF.

The J gene is TRBJ2-5, the V gene TRBV9, with D possibly matching TRBD2 (8 bases). The V and J ends lost 4 bases and 7 bases respectively, with 17 bases between them. Germline V gives CDR1 SGDLS, CDR2 YYNGEE. CDR3 length: 14 amino acids. The CDR3 protein is CASSPGGSGATQYF. DNA of the CDR3: TGTGCCAGCAGCCCAGGGGGTAGCGGGGCGACCCAGTACTTC.

The chain employs TRBV19 and TRBJ2-1; the match to TRBD2 covers 15 bases. With V trimmed by 9 bases and J by 8 bases, 8 bases remained unmatched. The germline CDR1 and CDR2 sequences are LNHDA and SQIVND (reference sequence). CDR3 size: 15 residues. CDR3 sequence (DNA): TGTGCCAGCCGGGGACTAGCGGGGGGAGGGGATGAGCAGTTCTTC. Protein product: CASRGLAGGGDEQFF.

This clone was counted a single time. The CDR3 DNA sequence: TGTGCCAGCAGACTAAACCACAGGGGGAAAAATTCACCCCTCCACTTT. Its translation is CASRLNHRGKNSPLHF. The chain recombines TRBV7-9 with TRBJ1-6, with 8 bases aligning to TRBD1. The trim removed 6 bases at V and 7 bases at J, leaving 11 bases unmatched. CDR1 and CDR2 from the germline V gene are SEHNR and FQNEAQ (reference sequence). This CDR3 has 16 residues. The full variable domain, with the rest looked up from reference TRBV7-9 and TRBJ1-6, is DTGVSQNPRHKITKRGQNVTFRCDPISEHNRLYWYRQTLGQGPEFLTYFQNEAQLEKSRLLSDRFSAERPKGSFSTLEIQRTEQGDSAMYLCASRLNHRGKNSPLHFGNGTRLTVT.

The chain combines TRBV7-9 with TRBJ2-1; D is possibly TRBD2 (6 bases). The CDR3 length is 16 residues. CDR1 and CDR2 (germline): SEHNR, FQNEAQ (reference sequence). V lost 1 base to trimming and J lost 2 bases, with 12 bases between them. CDR3 in amino acids: CASSLGSSATYNEQFF. The CDR3 DNA sequence: TGTGCCAGCAGCTTAGGGTCTAGCGCAACCTACAATGAGCAGTTCTTC.

The V gene is TRBV15, the J gene TRBJ2-5, with 7 bases aligning to TRBD2. With V trimmed by 3 bases and J by 5 bases, 6 bases remained unmatched. The germline CDR1 and CDR2 sequences are LNHNV and YYDKDF (reference sequence). The CDR3 has 14 amino acids. The CDR3 spells CATSSSGGWETQYF. CDR3 coding DNA: TGTGCCACCAGCAGCTCCGGGGGGTGGGAGACCCAGTACTTC. The full variable domain, with the rest looked up from reference TRBV15 and TRBJ2-5, is DAMVIQNPRYQVTQFGKPVTLSCSQTLNHNVMYWYQQKSSQAPKLLFHYYDKDFNNEADTPDNFQSRRPNTSFCFLDIRSPGLGDTAMYLCATSSSGGWETQYFGPGTRLLVL.

V and J are TRBV19 and TRBJ1-4, with D perhaps matching TRBD1 (5 bases). The germline gives CDR1 LNHDA, CDR2 SQIVND (reference sequence). V was shortened by 5 bases and J by 5 bases, with 15 bases between the two germline ends. CDR3 length: 15 amino acids. CDR3 DNA: TGTGCCAGTAGTTCCCCCCGGGGGAACAATGAAAAACTGTTTTTT. Residues: CASSSPRGNNEKLFF. The full variable domain, its missing parts supplied by reference TRBV19 and TRBJ1-4, is DGGITQSPKYLFRKEGQNVTLSCEQNLNHDAMYWYRQDPGQGLRLIYYSQIVNDFQKGDIAEGYSVSREKKESFPLTVTSAQKNPTAFYLCASSSPRGNNEKLFFGSGTQLSVL.

V and J are TRBV4-2 and TRBJ2-1; TRBD2 agrees at 12 bases. The length of the CDR3 is 17 residues. V lost 1 base to trimming and J lost 10 bases; unmatched junction nucleotides: 11. Germline V gene lookup returns CDR1 LGHNA and CDR2 YNFKEQ. The CDR3 spells CASSQAKRTSGALEQFF. The CDR3 DNA reads as TGTGCCAGCAGCCAAGCCAAGAGGACTAGCGGGGCCCTAGAGCAGTTCTTC.